This TCR beta chain originates from a study of CD8+ T cells in alopecia areata. Study overall: Twice daily, treated patients received 5 to 10 mg of oral tofacitinib.

This clone came up many times. RNA extraction and reverse transcription yielded cDNA as sequencing template. Method: immunoSEQ multiplex PCR; TCRdb's copy keeps in-frame clones and lacks some. The sample yields over 110,000 clones, about half seen once. Trimming cost V 3 bases and J 6 bases; bases outside gene matches: 6. CDR1 SGHTA and CDR2 FQGNSA come from the germline V gene. The CDR3 consists of 14 residues. Peripheral blood, together with lesional scalp punch biopsies, was collected from alopecia areata patients. Sorted populations comprised CD4+ and CD8+ T cells obtained from PBMCs. Source: CD4+ T cells sorted from blood, taken at week 0. The sequence was collected from a human donor with alopecia areata. This sequence joins TRBV7-2 and TRBJ2-3; 7 nucleotides align to TRBD2. As DNA, the CDR3 is TGTGCCAGCAGCTTCCTGGTCGGGGGGGATACGCAGTATTTT. This sequence encodes CASSFLVGGDTQYF.